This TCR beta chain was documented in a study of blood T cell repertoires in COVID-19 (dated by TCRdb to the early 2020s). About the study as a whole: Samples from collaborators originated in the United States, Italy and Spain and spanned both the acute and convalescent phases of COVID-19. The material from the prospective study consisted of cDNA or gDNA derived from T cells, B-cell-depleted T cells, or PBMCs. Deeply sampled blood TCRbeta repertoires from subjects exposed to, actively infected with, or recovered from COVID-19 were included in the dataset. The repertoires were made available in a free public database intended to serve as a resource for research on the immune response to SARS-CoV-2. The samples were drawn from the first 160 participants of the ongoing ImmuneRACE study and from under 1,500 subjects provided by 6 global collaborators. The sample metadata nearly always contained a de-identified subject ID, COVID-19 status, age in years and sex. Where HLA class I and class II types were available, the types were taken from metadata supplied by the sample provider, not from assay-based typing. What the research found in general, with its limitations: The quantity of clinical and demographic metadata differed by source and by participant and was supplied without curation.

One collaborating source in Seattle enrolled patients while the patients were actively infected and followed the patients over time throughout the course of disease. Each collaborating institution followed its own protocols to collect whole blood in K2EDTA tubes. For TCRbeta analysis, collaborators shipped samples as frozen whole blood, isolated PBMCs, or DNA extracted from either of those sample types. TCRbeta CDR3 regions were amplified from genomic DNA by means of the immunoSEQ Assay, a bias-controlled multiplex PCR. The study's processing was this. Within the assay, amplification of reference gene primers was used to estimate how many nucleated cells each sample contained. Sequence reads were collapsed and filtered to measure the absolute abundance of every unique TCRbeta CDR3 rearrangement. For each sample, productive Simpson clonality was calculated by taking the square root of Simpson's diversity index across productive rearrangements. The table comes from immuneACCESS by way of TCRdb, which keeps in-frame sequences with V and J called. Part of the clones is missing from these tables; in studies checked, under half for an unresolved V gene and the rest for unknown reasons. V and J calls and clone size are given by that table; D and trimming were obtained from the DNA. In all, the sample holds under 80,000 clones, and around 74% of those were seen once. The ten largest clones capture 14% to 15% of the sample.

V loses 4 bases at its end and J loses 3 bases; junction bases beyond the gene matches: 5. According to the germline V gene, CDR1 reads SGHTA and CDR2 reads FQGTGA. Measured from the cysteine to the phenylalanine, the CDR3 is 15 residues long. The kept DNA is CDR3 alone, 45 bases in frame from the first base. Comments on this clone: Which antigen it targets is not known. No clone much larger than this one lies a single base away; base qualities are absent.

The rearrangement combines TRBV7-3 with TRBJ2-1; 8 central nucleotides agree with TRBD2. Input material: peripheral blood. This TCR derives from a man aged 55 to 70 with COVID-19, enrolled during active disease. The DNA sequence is TGTGCCAGCAGCTCAGCGGGAGCCCTCTACAATGAGCAGTTCTTC. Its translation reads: CASSSAGALYNEQFF.